A single sample gave rise to the 18 T cell receptor beta chains below, sequenced in a study of CD8 T cells in ankylosing spondylitis (dated by TCRdb to 2017 to 2019). Library construction relied on 5' RACE. The run used an Illumina HiSeq 2500. The public reads were run again by TCRdb, first through fastp at Q25 and then through MiXCR, and only productive beta chains were kept. Under each unique CDR3 protein, matching rows form one entry showing the most common genes and DNA. The sample records 200,000 to 250,000 distinct CDR3 sequences, roughly 24% of which are singletons. The biggest ten clones account for about 6.9% of the sample. The sample taken for sequencing was blood, either unsorted or a sorted T cell fraction (not recorded which). Receptors originate from a male donor with ankylosing spondylitis or in good health (not recorded which).

In this sample, this clonotype turned up many times. This sequence joins TRBV5-6 and TRBJ2-3; 7 positions agree with TRBD1. J gave up 0 bases and V 4 bases, and 5 bases lay outside the gene matches. This CDR3 spans 15 amino acids. Per the germline V gene, CDR1 is SGHDT and CDR2 is YYEEEE. The CDR3 DNA reads TGTGCCAGCAGCCGGGACAGCACTAGCACAGATACGCAGTATTTT. This encodes CASSRDSTSTDTQYF.

In its sample, this clonotype was seen many times. V is TRBV29-1 and J is TRBJ2-1, with D maybe TRBD2 (5 bases). CDR3 size: 14 residues. The V end lost 7 bases, the J end lost 0 bases, and 13 bases lay between the germline ends. Germline V gene data show CDR1 as SQVTM and CDR2 as ANQGSEA. CDR3: CSAQSGSSYNEQFF. The CDR3 coding sequence is TGCAGCGCTCAGAGCGGTAGCTCCTACAATGAGCAGTTCTTC.

V usage is TRBV4-3 and J usage is TRBJ2-7; 7 positions agree with TRBD2. The CDR3 has 16 amino acids. Germline V gene sequence: CDR1 LGHNA, CDR2 YSLEER. J gave up 3 bases and V 0 bases, and 8 bases lay outside the gene matches. CDR3 in amino acids: CASSQDLAGVDYEQYF. The CDR3 nucleotides are TGCGCCAGCAGCCAAGATCTTGCGGGGGTCGACTACGAGCAGTACTTC.

There are a few counts of this clonotype. The chain combines TRBV11-2 with TRBJ2-3; 12 positions match TRBD2. The germline CDR1 and CDR2 sequences are SGHAT and FQNNGV. The CDR3 length is 18 residues. V shed 5 bases, J shed 9 bases, and the junction held 18 bases outside the gene matches. The CDR3 region has the DNA TGTGCCAGCAGCCCCCAGAGTCAACGACTAGCGGGAGTGGCCACGCAGTATTTT. Amino acid sequence: CASSPQSQRLAGVATQYF.

This clonotype has more than one count but fewer than ten. J is TRBJ1-2 and V is TRBV20-1; 10 bases match TRBD1. The germline gives CDR1 DFQATT, CDR2 SNEGSKA (reference sequence). Losses at the gene ends were 0 bases for V and 6 bases for J; bases not matched to a gene: 1. The length of the CDR3 is 13 residues. In DNA, the CDR3 is TGCAGTGCTAGAGACGGGACAGGGGATGGCTACACCTTC. This codes for CSARDGTGDGYTF.

The chain combines TRBV9 with TRBJ2-1, with 7 bases matching TRBD2. Germline V gene data show CDR1 as SGDLS and CDR2 as YYNGEE. J lost 1 base, V lost 2 bases, and 6 bases had no gene match. The CDR3 has 16 residues. CDR3 in DNA: TGTGCCAGCAGCGTCCTGGGAGGGGTGTCCTACAATGAGCAGTTCTTC. Residues: CASSVLGGVSYNEQFF.

In this sample, this clonotype turned up a few times. V usage is TRBV6-5 and J usage is TRBJ2-7, with D tentatively TRBD2 (6 bases). From germline, CDR1 is MNHEY and CDR2 SVGAGI. This CDR3 comprises 17 residues. V was shortened by 0 bases and J by 0 bases, with 15 bases between the two germline ends. CDR3 bases: TGTGCCAGCAGTTACTCGAAGCATGGAGGGGACTCCTACGAGCAGTACTTC. This encodes CASSYSKHGGDSYEQYF.

V gene TRBV29-1 combines with J gene TRBJ2-3; possible D gene TRBD1, 5 bases. CDR1 is SQVTM, CDR2 ANQGSEA, per germline. V gave up 5 bases and J gave up 2 bases, with 11 bases separating them. The CDR3 extends over 13 amino acids. Written as DNA, the CDR3 is TGCAGCGTTTGGGGCAGTCCCACAGATACGCAGTATTTT. Amino acid sequence: CSVWGSPTDTQYF.

J is TRBJ2-3 and V is TRBV20-1; D call uncertain. Germline CDR1 DFQATT, CDR2 SNEGSKA (reference sequence). V lost 8 bases and J 2 bases, leaving 11 bases between the germline ends. CDR3 length: 12 residues. CDR3 in amino acids: CSIGDTTDTQYF. CDR3 nucleotides: TGCAGTATTGGAGACACCACAGATACGCAGTATTTT.

This clonotype was recorded at least ten times. The rearrangement uses TRBV5-1 and TRBJ2-3, with D tentatively TRBD2 (5 bases). The CDR3 sequence is 18 residues long. Germline V gene sequence: CDR1 SGHRS, CDR2 YFSETQ. The V end lost 1 base, the J end lost 7 bases, and 25 bases lay between the germline ends. The CDR3: CASSLKTTVASKSHTQYF. In nucleotides, the CDR3 is TGCGCCAGCAGCTTGAAGACTACTGTAGCGAGCAAATCCCATACGCAGTATTTT.

This clonotype was counted many times. The junction differs from germline at one of its ends, possibly a read error. The V and J genes are TRBV7-3 and TRBJ2-4; D is perhaps TRBD1 (5 bases). This CDR3 is 13 amino acids long. Germline CDR1 and CDR2: SGHTA and FQGTGA. The CDR3 DNA reads TGTGCCAGCAGCCCGACCAAGGACACTCCGTTGGTATTC. Translated: CASSPTKDTPLVF.

J is TRBJ2-1 and V is TRBV20-1; a possible D gene is TRBD2 (8 bases). The V end was cut by 5 bases, the J end by 11 bases, with 25 bases between. Per germline, CDR1 DFQATT and CDR2 SNEGSKA (reference sequence). The CDR3 is made up of 15 amino acids. For the CDR3, the DNA is TGCAGTGCTTACAGGGGTGGGCTAGCGGGCGATAAGCAGTTCTTC. Translated: CSAYRGGLAGDKQFF.

This clonotype was observed a few times. The V call is TRBV20-1, the J call TRBJ2-3, with 9 bases lining up with TRBD2. CDR1 is DFQATT and CDR2 is SNEGSKA in the germline V gene (reference sequence). V trimming: 6 bases; J trimming: 0 bases; junction bases outside the gene matches: 4. The CDR3 loop spans 14 amino acids. The CDR3 loop reads CSAHTSGSTDTQYF. As DNA, the CDR3 is TGCAGTGCGCATACTAGCGGGAGCACAGATACGCAGTATTTT.

V is TRBV2 and J is TRBJ2-2; unclear D gene. The ends were cut back, 1 base at V and 1 base at J, with 7 bases in the middle. Germline loops: CDR1 SNHLY, CDR2 FYNNEI. The CDR3 has 15 amino acids. Written as DNA, the CDR3 is TGTGCCAGCAGTGAAGTACCTCAGAACACCGGGGAGCTGTTTTTT. Translated: CASSEVPQNTGELFF.

At least ten counts were recorded for this clonotype. V is TRBV10-3 and J is TRBJ2-1; D ambiguous. Trimming took off 5 bases at V and 10 bases at J, with 9 bases between the two ends. CDR3 size: 11 residues. CDR1 and CDR2 (germline): ENHRY, SYGVKD. This CDR3 reads CAISQTDEQFF. The CDR3 DNA reads as TGTGCCATCAGTCAGACGGACGAGCAGTTCTTC.

The V and J genes are TRBV5-6 and TRBJ2-1, with D unresolved. The germline CDR1 and CDR2 sequences are SGHDT and YYEEEE. Between the trimmed V and J ends, which lost 4 bases and 2 bases, there was a span of 13 bases. This CDR3 contains 15 residues. The CDR3, as DNA: TGTGCCAGCAGCCTAGACCGCCGACCCTACAATGAGCAGTTCTTC. Amino acid sequence: CASSLDRRPYNEQFF.

The CDR3 sequence is CASSLYFWGSSYNSPLHF. The CDR3 DNA reads as TGTGCCAGCAGCTTATACTTTTGGGGAAGCTCCTATAATTCACCCCTCCACTTT. The V gene is TRBV7-3, the J gene TRBJ1-6; D gene uncertain. Trimming shortened V by 2 bases and J by 0 bases, and 14 bases separated the two germline ends. Germline CDR1 and CDR2: SGHTA and FQGTGA. The CDR3 extends over 18 amino acids.

The rearrangement joins TRBV6-5 to TRBJ2-3; D not resolved. V lost 4 bases to trimming and J lost 0 bases, with 14 bases between them. In germline, CDR1 is MNHEY, CDR2 SVGAGI. CDR3 size: 16 residues. CDR3 protein: CASSFTRLASTDTQYF. The CDR3 region has the DNA TGTGCCAGCAGTTTTACCAGACTGGCCAGCACAGATACGCAGTATTTT.